This passage covers 25 T cell receptor beta chains from one sample sequenced in a study of shared clonotypes between healthy human individuals. The repertoire was sequenced with immunoSEQ multiplex PCR; TCRdb's copy has only in-frame clones and lacks some. The sample carries some 2.1 million clones, roughly 95% recorded once. The specimen sequenced was naive CD4+ T cells sorted from blood. The subset is: CD45RA+ positively selected. The receptors originated from a man aged 18 to 35 in good health.

V and J are TRBV2 and TRBJ2-7; D unclear. The germline gives CDR1 SNHLY, CDR2 FYNNEI. V lost 8 bases and J lost 4, with 21 bases in between. The length of the CDR3 is 15 residues. The CDR3 bases are TGTGCCAGCGTGCCGGCCGGGCCCCCTGGGTACGAGCAGTACTTC. This sequence encodes CASVPAGPPGYEQYF.

CDR3 loop: CASSPQGGAVYGYTF. DNA for the CDR3: TGTGCCAGCAGCCCTCAGGGGGGAGCGGTCTATGGCTACACCTTC. The J gene is TRBJ1-2, the V gene TRBV7-9; TRBD1 matches 7 bases. This CDR3 has 15 residues. V lost 5 bases to trimming and J lost 4 bases; unmatched junction nucleotides: 10. In germline, CDR1 is SEHNR, CDR2 FQNEAQ (reference sequence).

This clone was recorded once. This specimen includes other DNA sequences encoding the same CDR3. The genes are TRBV7-2 and TRBJ2-2, with D perhaps TRBD2 (6 bases). This CDR3 comprises 15 residues. CDR1 SGHTA and CDR2 FQGNSA come from the germline V gene. Trimming left V 0 bases short and J 6 bases short, with 11 bases between. This CDR3 reads CASSLAGGAAGELFF. The CDR3 DNA follows: TGTGCCAGCAGCTTAGCGGGAGGTGCGGCCGGGGAGCTGTTTTTT.

This sequence joins TRBV18 and TRBJ2-5; either TRBD1 or TRBD2 may fit D (5 bases each). The assigned J gene may be wrong: the sequence end matches TRBJ2-7 better. Germline lookup yields CDR1 KGHSH and CDR2 LQKENI. This CDR3 region has 13 residues. The CDR3 region has the DNA TGTGCCAGCTCTCCGGGGACGGAGAACGAGCAGTACTTC. Its translation is CASSPGTENEQYF.

This clone has only one observation. Here the CDR3 reads CASSDANAGPVQTQYF. The CDR3 nucleotides are TGTGCCAGCAGTGATGCTAATGCAGGACCTGTTCAGACCCAGTACTTC. The chain employs TRBV6-1 and TRBJ2-5; D gene uncertain. V was cut by 3 bases and J by 6 bases, with 20 bases left in between. This CDR3 is 16 amino acids long. The V gene's germline CDR1 is MNHNS and CDR2 SASEGT.

This chain links TRBV28 with TRBJ2-1, with 9 bases matching TRBD2. Germline CDR1 reads MDHEN; CDR2 reads SYDVKM. With V trimmed by 3 bases and J by 6 bases, 6 bases remained unmatched. This CDR3 comprises 15 residues. The CDR3 DNA sequence: TGTGCCAGCAGTTTTCCAGGACTAGCGACCAATGAGCAGTTCTTC. Its translation: CASSFPGLATNEQFF.

The chain has TRBV4-1 and TRBJ2-7; D gene unclear. Germline values: CDR1 MGHRA, CDR2 YSYEKL. V was cut by 0 bases and J by 10 bases, with 13 bases left in between. The CDR3 sequence is 13 residues long. The CDR3 reads CASSQEASLGQYF. The CDR3, as DNA: TGCGCCAGCAGCCAAGAAGCCTCCCTAGGTCAGTACTTC.

This clone was found once. The chain has TRBV10-3 and TRBJ2-7; D unresolved. From germline, CDR1 is ENHRY and CDR2 SYGVKD. The CDR3 covers 12 residues. The V end lost 0 bases, the J end lost 6 bases, and 6 bases lay between the germline ends. As DNA, the CDR3 is TGTGCCATCAGTGAGTCGACCTCCGAGCAGTACTTC. Its protein is CAISESTSEQYF.

V usage is TRBV30 and J usage is TRBJ1-2, with D possibly TRBD1 on 6 matching bases. Germline values: CDR1 GTSNPN, CDR2 SVGIG (reference sequence). CDR3 length: 14 amino acids. Deletions cut 7 bases from V and 2 bases from J, with 17 bases between. This CDR3 is CASGQSEGNYGYTF. DNA for the CDR3: TGTGCCTCCGGACAGTCCGAGGGAAACTATGGCTACACCTTC.

The chain joins TRBV19 to TRBJ2-7; tentative D call: TRBD1 (5 bases). CDR3 size: 16 residues. Germline V gene sequence: CDR1 LNHDA, CDR2 SQIVND (reference sequence). V was trimmed by 3 bases and J by 0 bases, leaving 15 bases between them. The CDR3, as DNA: TGTGCCAGTAGTATCTCCCACAGGACGTACTCCTACGAGCAGTACTTC. Translating gives CASSISHRTYSYEQYF.

This CDR3 is CASSSTHEDRRTQYF. The CDR3 DNA follows: TGTGCCAGCAGCTCTACACACGAGGACCGGCGGACCCAGTACTTC. The rearrangement links TRBV11-2 to TRBJ2-5; D remains unclear. This CDR3 contains 15 residues. The V gene's germline CDR1 is SGHAT and CDR2 FQNNGV. With 4 bases removed from V and 7 bases from J, the gap between germline ends came to 19 bases. The full variable domain, rest sourced from reference TRBV11-2 and TRBJ2-5, is EAGVAQSPRYKIIEKRQSVAFWCNPISGHATLYWYQQILGQGPKLLIQFQNNGVVDDSQLPKDRFSAERLKGVDSTLKIQPAKLEDSAVYLCASSSTHEDRRTQYFGPGTRLLVL.

The chain's CDR3 is CASSRGQGGDTQYF. In DNA form, the CDR3 reads TGCGCCAGCAGCAGAGGACAGGGAGGAGATACGCAGTATTTT. This chain connects TRBV10-1 to TRBJ2-3, with 8 bases fitting TRBD1. The germline gives CDR1 WNHNN, CDR2 SYGVQD (reference sequence). The J segment lost 5 bases and the V segment lost 6 bases, leaving 7 bases of the junction unmatched. This CDR3 is 14 amino acids long.

The genes are TRBV29-1 and TRBJ1-2; no clear D gene. Trimming removed 7 bases from V and 6 bases from J, with 3 bases in between. The V gene's germline CDR1 is SQVTM and CDR2 ANQGSEA. This CDR3 is 8 amino acids long. The CDR3 protein is CSGDGYTF. DNA of the CDR3: TGCAGCGGGGATGGCTACACCTTC.

On this clone: Other DNA variants within this sample encode the same CDR3. This chain links TRBV7-9 with TRBJ2-7, with D unclear. V gave up 1 base and J gave up 6 bases, with 7 bases separating them. The CDR3 consists of 12 residues. The germline V gene has CDR1 SEHNR and CDR2 FQNEAQ (reference sequence). CDR3 in DNA: TGTGCCAGCAGCTTAGTGGTCTCCGAGCAGTACTTC. This translates into CASSLVVSEQYF.

The rearrangement links TRBV11-2 to TRBJ2-1; no clear D gene. This CDR3 is 16 amino acids long. Germline CDR1 SGHAT, CDR2 FQNNGV. The V end lost 5 bases, the J end lost 0 bases, and 14 bases lay between the germline ends. Here the CDR3 reads CASSAPKPSSYNEQFF. The CDR3 nucleotides are TGTGCCAGCAGCGCGCCTAAGCCCAGCTCCTACAATGAGCAGTTCTTC.

The chain couples TRBV30 to TRBJ2-2; 7 positions match TRBD1. The ends lost 2 bases at V and 4 bases at J; junction bases unmatched: 13. The CDR3 sequence is 17 residues long. The germline CDR1 and CDR2 sequences are GTSNPN and SVGIG (reference sequence). CDR3 in amino acids: CAWSPISGTAITGELFF. The CDR3 DNA follows: TGTGCCTGGAGTCCGATCTCCGGGACAGCCATCACCGGGGAGCTGTTTTTT.

In the case of this clone: Other DNA sequences from this sample encode an identical CDR3 as well. The V call is TRBV29-1, the J call TRBJ2-7, with D possibly matching TRBD1 (6 bases). Trimming cost V 3 bases and J 6 bases, with 12 bases left between them. Germline CDR1 and CDR2: SQVTM and ANQGSEA. The CDR3 has 12 residues. The CDR3 spells CSVDRGGSEQYF. As DNA, the CDR3 is TGCAGCGTTGACAGGGGTGGGAGCGAGCAGTACTTC.

The chain has TRBV25-1 and TRBJ1-5; no firm D call. CDR3 length equals 18 residues. Germline lookup yields CDR1 MGHDK and CDR2 SYGVNS. V was cut by 5 bases and J by 0 bases, with 20 bases left in between. Written as DNA, the CDR3 is TGTGCCAGCAGTAAATTAAGCCATCGAGGTTATAGCAATCAGCCCCAGCATTTT. Translation gives CASSKLSHRGYSNQPQHF. Variable domain in full (rest from reference TRBV25-1 and TRBJ1-5): EADIYQTPRYLVIGTGKKITLECSQTMGHDKMYWYQQDPGMELHLIHYSYGVNSTEKGDLSSESTVSRIRTEHFPLTLESARPSHTSQYLCASSKLSHRGYSNQPQHFGDGTRLSIL.

V usage is TRBV11-2 and J usage is TRBJ2-7; no clear D gene. Germline V gene sequence: CDR1 SGHAT, CDR2 FQNNGV. The germline V and J ends were trimmed by 0 bases and 2 bases, with 11 bases remaining between them. CDR3 length: 15 residues. In nucleotides, the CDR3 is TGTGCCAGCAGCTTAGAGGGTACAGACCCCTACGAGCAGTACTTC. This encodes CASSLEGTDPYEQYF.

Regarding this clone: A read error may account for a junction end that differs from germline. The V and J genes are TRBV18 and TRBJ2-3; TRBD2 might be the D (6 bases). The CDR3 sequence is 17 residues long. Germline V gene sequence: CDR1 KGHSH, CDR2 LQKENI. CDR3 in amino acids: CASSSPSPGEVTDTQYF. DNA for the CDR3: TGTGCCAGCTCATCACCAAGCCCGGGAGAGGTCACAGATACGCAGTATTTT.

For the CDR3, the DNA is TGTGCCAGCAGTGCAAGTGGAAGACAGGTTACGAACTATGGCTACACCTTC. Translating gives CASSASGRQVTNYGYTF. This chain uses TRBV27 with TRBJ1-2, with D perhaps matching TRBD1 (6 bases). Trimming removed 5 bases from V and 2 bases from J, with 21 bases in between. CDR1 and CDR2 (germline): MNHEY, SMNVEV (reference sequence). This CDR3 is 17 amino acids long.

CDR3 sequence: CASSLPGLLNSPLHF. CDR3 nucleotides: TGTGCCAGCAGCTTACCGGGACTCCTGAATTCACCCCTCCACTTT. This chain joins TRBV5-4 and TRBJ1-6, with D maybe TRBD1 (5 bases). Trimming left V 2 bases short and J 7 bases short, with 13 bases between. Germline V gene data show CDR1 as SGHNT and CDR2 as YYREEE (reference sequence). The CDR3 is made up of 15 amino acids.

The rearrangement uses TRBV2 and TRBJ2-7; 12 positions agree with TRBD1. This CDR3 has 16 amino acids. J was trimmed by 6 bases and V by 1 base; bases with no gene match: 7. Germline CDR1 is SNHLY and CDR2 is FYNNEI. CDR3 protein: CASSEVLGQGAREQYF. The CDR3 DNA reads as TGTGCCAGCAGTGAAGTTCTGGGACAGGGGGCCCGCGAGCAGTACTTC.

This chain connects TRBV9 to TRBJ1-1; D perhaps matches TRBD1 (6 bases). Looked up from germline, CDR1 is SGDLS and CDR2 is YYNGEE. The CDR3 is 14 residues long. Deletions cut 4 bases from V and 8 bases from J, with 18 bases between. The CDR3 DNA sequence: TGTGCCAGCAGCCCACAGACAGGCGGGACCGAAGCTTTCTTT. Translating it yields CASSPQTGGTEAFF.

The chain is built from TRBV29-1 and TRBJ2-7, with TRBD2 as a possible D gene (5 bases). This CDR3 is 11 amino acids long. Deletions cut 4 bases from V and 5 bases from J, with 9 bases between. From germline, CDR1 is SQVTM and CDR2 ANQGSEA. The CDR3 spells CSVASGDEQYF. The CDR3 DNA reads TGCAGCGTTGCGTCCGGGGACGAGCAGTACTTC.